Sequencing of this TCR beta chain was carried out in a study of Tregs in tolerant kidney transplant recipients. The V and J ends lost 3 bases and 4 bases, in that order; junction bases with no gene match: 8. CDR1 is SGDLS and CDR2 is YYNGEE in the germline V gene. The CDR3 consists of 17 residues. Libraries were prepared by immunoSEQ multiplex PCR; TCRdb keeps only in-frame clonotypes and omits some of them. Seen here are about 100,000 clones, 90% observed once, and the top ten hold more than 0.3%. CD4+CD25+CD127- Tregs, CD4+CD25- non-Tregs, CD4 and CD8 cells were sorted. This TCR was sampled from a human donor who received a combined kidney and bone marrow transplant. The specimen comprised CD4+ T cells from blood, sampled before the transplant. The gene calls are TRBV9 and TRBJ2-6; 9 bases are shared with TRBD1. The CDR3, as DNA: TGTGCCAGCAGCGACCCGGGACAGGGTAACGGGGCCAACGTCCTGACTTTC. Protein sequence: CASSDPGQGNGANVLTF.